This T cell receptor beta chain was obtained from a study of shared clonotypes between healthy human individuals. Study background: Researchers assigned three CD4 naive, three CD4 memory, two CD8 naive and one CD8 memory plate to each donor.

Several immunoSEQ plates received, in even portions, the genomic DNA of each subset. Assay used: immunoSEQ multiplex PCR; TCRdb lists only in-frame clones, some missing. This table has 800,000 to 1,200,000 clones, about four fifths appearing once. This clone was observed a handful of times. Its antigen is not known. Losses at the gene ends were 3 bases for V and 3 bases for J; bases not matched to a gene: 4. The length of the CDR3 is 15 residues. Looked up from germline, CDR1 is SGHAT and CDR2 is FQNNGV. Study-wide findings and caveats: A few donors shared about 4.5% of their naive CD4 clonotypes. Incomplete sequencing of sorted subsets was indicated by rarefaction despite large depth.

The gene calls are TRBV11-2 and TRBJ2-3; 9 bases line up with TRBD1. Source material: memory CD4+ T cells from PBMCs. Regarding subset: CD45RA-negative fraction. This receptor was obtained from a man aged 18-30 years in good health. Some clones in this sample may be carry-over from other donors' samples. The chain's CDR3 is CASSFTGTGTDTQYF. The CDR3 DNA follows: TGTGCCAGCAGCTTCACCGGGACAGGGACAGATACGCAGTATTTT.